This TCR beta chain originates from a study of blood T cell repertoires in COVID-19. Across the whole study: Sources were T cells, B-cell-depleted T cells, or PBMCs; the material itself was cDNA or gDNA.

This CDR3 has 18 amino acids. Germline-derived CDR1 and CDR2 are KGHDR and SFDVKD. After removal of 7 bases from V and 0 bases from J, the junction contained 11 bases not matched to a gene. Original handling: Reference gene primers were amplified, and this amplification served to estimate nucleated cell counts. Some clones are missing from TCRdb's copy, which holds only in-frame ones; the method was immunoSEQ multiplex PCR. That table supplies the V and J calls and clone size; D and trimming were determined from the DNA. Among 300,000 to 450,000 clones listed, roughly nine tenths were seen once. This sequence was found in a woman in her thirties with COVID-19, enrolled during active disease. V usage is TRBV24-1 and J usage is TRBJ1-5; TRBD1 matches at 10 bases. The sample consisted of peripheral blood. The CDR3 here is CATSPGTGARLSNQPQHF. CDR3 sequence (DNA): TGTGCCACCAGCCCCGGGACAGGGGCCCGACTTAGCAATCAGCCCCAGCATTTT.